The clone carrying this TCR beta chain occurred once. The antigen remains undetermined. Germline-derived CDR1 and CDR2 are KGHSH and LQKENI. V dropped 3 bases and J dropped 0 bases, with 6 bases sitting between them. The CDR3 has 14 amino acids. Here immunoSEQ multiplex PCR was the method, and the copy in TCRdb shows in-frame clones only, minus some. In the table there are some 110,000 clones, approximately 83% of which are singletons. The data derive from a study of T cell responses to AZD1222 COVID-19 vaccine. Study-wide results and caveats: Across the whole spike, CD4 TCRs peaked at regions 160-218 and 743-854. Spike-specific TCR depth and breadth grew after two AZD1222 doses. No day 14 peak samples; only post-peak repertoires were characterized.

The receptor comes from an adult in good health. The chain joins TRBV18 to TRBJ1-5; D not resolved. The sample consisted of peripheral blood, taken on day 0 of MenACWY control vaccination. The CDR3 region has the DNA TGTGCCAGCTCACCGAACTATAGCAATCAGCCCCAGCATTTT. Translating gives CASSPNYSNQPQHF.